The clone carrying this T cell receptor beta chain is a singleton in its sample. These data originate in a study of blood T cell repertoires in COVID-19. Study overall: Sample material is recorded as cDNA or gDNA derived from T cells, B-cell-depleted T cells, or PBMCs.

Original processing methods: Using reference gene primer amplification, nucleated cell counts were estimated. Sequencing was performed with immunoSEQ multiplex PCR; in TCRdb, only in-frame clones are kept and a portion is missing. V, J and clone size are those of that table, while D and trimming were read from the DNA. This sample yields 150,000 to 200,000 clones, of which approximately 86% are seen a single time; approximately 2.3% belongs to the top ten. Looked up from germline, CDR1 is LGHNA and CDR2 is YSLEER. CDR3 length: 18 amino acids. The V and J ends lost 1 base and 1 base respectively, with 18 bases between them.

This TCR was sampled from a man between 65 and 80 years old with active or convalescent COVID-19. Sequenced sample: peripheral blood. The rearrangement uses TRBV4-3 and TRBJ2-3; D is uncertain. DNA for the CDR3: TGCGCCAGCAGCCAAGGGGTCCTACGTAGCACACGCACAGATACGCAGTATTTT. Encoded protein: CASSQGVLRSTRTDTQYF.